Given below is one T cell receptor (beta chain) in context. As yet, its antigen is unknown. The data are from a study of cytomegalovirus exposure and HLA in healthy donors. Regarding the study as a whole: There were fewer than 200 TCR beta chains listed as cytomegalovirus-associated.

V shed 5 bases and J shed 2 bases, with 19 bases lying between them. There are 17 residues in the CDR3. Germline V CDR1 and CDR2: GTSNPN, SVGIG (reference sequence). PCR employed 60 Vbeta and 13 Jbeta primers. Generated by immunoSEQ multiplex PCR, the TCRdb table keeps only in-frame clones and is missing some. The repertoire has roughly 120,000 clones, 15% of them found once; the top ten carry 1.5% to 2%. Sequenced sample: PBMCs. This receptor was taken from a woman under 30 in good health and CMV-seronegative. J is TRBJ2-6 and V is TRBV30; TRBD1 might be the D (6 bases). CDR3 in amino acids: CAWERTTGTTGANVLTF. DNA for the CDR3: TGTGCCTGGGAAAGAACGACAGGAACCACTGGGGCCAACGTCCTGACTTTC.